This T cell receptor (beta chain) stems from a study of T-cell reconstitution after alpha-beta-depleted transplantation in children. Study results and limitations: Surviving thymic progenitors and recipient T cells were the source of high TCRbeta diversity at day 60 in some patients. Fresh T-cell production supplied most of the T-cell counts and diversity seen one year after transplant. After transplant, at about two months, alpha-beta T cells were reportedly derived from several hundred expanded graft clones.

Unique molecular identifiers were used to barcode this TCRbeta library. In TCRdb, the PCR reads were re-called with MiXCR into one record per CDR3 protein. The sample contains 540,000 or so distinct CDR3 sequences, more than 20% of which appear only once. Concerning this clonotype itself: Its target is unknown.

Germline V CDR1 and CDR2: LGHDT, YNNKEL (reference sequence). The CDR3 runs to 13 residues. Trimming pared 1 base from V and 5 bases from J, leaving 8 bases between. Sample: PBMCs, mostly from graft donor cells, taken 360 days after TCRalphabeta/CD19-depleted stem cell transplant. This TCR derives from a boy under two years old who had a stem cell transplant for acute myeloid leukemia, so the T cells may come from the graft donor. J is TRBJ1-1 and V is TRBV3-1; D gene ambiguous. The CDR3 spells CASSQVAGTEAFF. The DNA for the CDR3 is TGTGCCAGCAGCCAAGTGGCGGGGACTGAAGCTTTCTTT.